This entry describes one T cell receptor beta chain. Its antigen remains unidentified. Per sorted-subset replicate PCR, input was approximately 0.2 ug DNA, representing roughly 28,000 T cell genomes. Assay used: immunoSEQ multiplex PCR; TCRdb lists only in-frame clones, some missing. The sample consists of roughly 640,000 clones, around two thirds of them appearing once. The sample is drawn from a study of shared clonotypes between healthy human individuals. Study results and caveats: Estimated clonotype richness was generally higher in naive than memory subsets.

Germline V gene lookup returns CDR1 LNHNV and CDR2 YYDKDF (reference sequence). V trimming: 3 bases; J trimming: 4 bases; junction bases outside the gene matches: 10. There are 16 residues in the CDR3. The receptor's source is a young woman in good health. The sample consisted of memory CD4+ T cells sorted from blood. The subset here: CD45RA-negative fraction. V gene TRBV15 combines with J gene TRBJ2-7, with TRBD1 matching 9 bases. The CDR3 is CATSRRPGQGRYEQYF. CDR3 nucleotides: TGTGCCACCAGCAGGCGCCCGGGACAGGGAAGATACGAGCAGTACTTC.